Listed below are T cell receptor beta chains from one sample, sequenced in a study of cytomegalovirus exposure and HLA in healthy donors. Only in-frame clones appear in the TCRdb table, and some are missing; sequencing was by immunoSEQ multiplex PCR. There are 150,000 to 200,000 clones in the sample; 85% to 90% occur only once, and over 9% lies in the top ten. The sample comprised PBMCs. All receptors derive from a young woman in good health and CMV-seropositive. Both conserved end residues are part of each CDR3. Each record gives: V gene, J gene, D gene, CDR3 protein. A D gene is named only where the DNA matches it firmly.

v_gene: TRBV30
j_gene: TRBJ1-1
d_gene: NA
CDR3aa: CAWSEQGLAFF

v_gene: TRBV13
j_gene: TRBJ2-4
d_gene: NA
CDR3aa: CASSLAGAAKNIQYF

v_gene: TRBV19
j_gene: TRBJ1-1
d_gene: TRBD1
CDR3aa: CASGDRANTEAFF

v_gene: TRBV5-4
j_gene: TRBJ2-1
d_gene: TRBD2
CDR3aa: CASSLAASGVNEQFF

v_gene: TRBV6-5
j_gene: TRBJ2-5
d_gene: NA
CDR3aa: CASRNRGFGRETQYF

v_gene: TRBV18
j_gene: TRBJ2-7
d_gene: NA
CDR3aa: CASSSIGAGLREQYF

v_gene: TRBV30
j_gene: TRBJ2-5
d_gene: TRBD2
CDR3aa: CAWSLAGVSETQYF

v_gene: TRBV6-1
j_gene: TRBJ1-1
d_gene: TRBD1
CDR3aa: CASSETDRDTEAFF

v_gene: TRBV20-1
j_gene: TRBJ1-5
d_gene: NA
CDR3aa: CSATPSGPQHF

v_gene: TRBV11-2
j_gene: TRBJ1-3
d_gene: NA
CDR3aa: CASSLVRPSGNTIYF

v_gene: TRBV6-5
j_gene: TRBJ1-1
d_gene: TRBD1
CDR3aa: CASSYSKGAQEAFF

v_gene: TRBV6-6
j_gene: TRBJ2-1
d_gene: NA
CDR3aa: CASTALGSSYNEQFF

v_gene: TRBV15
j_gene: TRBJ1-2
d_gene: TRBD1
CDR3aa: CATSKDQGVGGYTF

v_gene: TRBV30
j_gene: TRBJ2-3
d_gene: NA
CDR3aa: CAWSKFISGDGTDTQYF

v_gene: TRBV4-2
j_gene: TRBJ1-5
d_gene: TRBD1
CDR3aa: CASSHPHLGGVYSNQPQHF

v_gene: TRBV2
j_gene: TRBJ1-2
d_gene: NA
CDR3aa: CASSDTVYGYTF

v_gene: TRBV5-4
j_gene: TRBJ2-5
d_gene: TRBD2
CDR3aa: CASSLGLAGAETQYF

v_gene: TRBV5-1
j_gene: TRBJ2-7
d_gene: NA
CDR3aa: CASSLGLMGASYEQYF

v_gene: TRBV5-1
j_gene: TRBJ2-7
d_gene: TRBD2
CDR3aa: CASSPSGSGYEQYF

v_gene: TRBV29-1
j_gene: TRBJ1-2
d_gene: TRBD1
CDR3aa: CSVLYNRDRGFGYGYTF

v_gene: TRBV10-1
j_gene: TRBJ1-1
d_gene: NA
CDR3aa: CASSGGQGNTEAFF

v_gene: TRBV29-1
j_gene: TRBJ1-5
d_gene: NA
CDR3aa: CSVGQYAQPQHF

v_gene: TRBV9
j_gene: TRBJ2-5
d_gene: NA
CDR3aa: CASSSGAPQETQYF

v_gene: TRBV6-5
j_gene: TRBJ2-3
d_gene: TRBD2
CDR3aa: CASSYSSAGGRYTQYF

v_gene: TRBV7-2
j_gene: TRBJ1-1
d_gene: NA
CDR3aa: CASSFSIGNTEAFF

v_gene: TRBV6-5
j_gene: TRBJ1-4
d_gene: NA
CDR3aa: CASSYRGGPNEKLFF

v_gene: TRBV6-5
j_gene: TRBJ1-4
d_gene: NA
CDR3aa: CASSYGGGPKEKLFF

v_gene: TRBV15
j_gene: TRBJ2-7
d_gene: TRBD1
CDR3aa: CATSTGTGGVYEQYF

v_gene: TRBV11-1
j_gene: TRBJ2-7
d_gene: TRBD2
CDR3aa: CASSDGLVLPHEQYF

v_gene: TRBV5-1
j_gene: TRBJ2-7
d_gene: NA
CDR3aa: CASSLEVTGRREQYF

v_gene: TRBV29-1
j_gene: TRBJ2-7
d_gene: TRBD2
CDR3aa: CSVQPLAEARPYEQYF

v_gene: TRBV15
j_gene: TRBJ2-7
d_gene: TRBD1
CDR3aa: CATGTGEYEQYF

v_gene: TRBV7-9
j_gene: TRBJ2-7
d_gene: TRBD2
CDR3aa: CASSKGLAATSYEQYF

v_gene: TRBV11-2
j_gene: TRBJ1-1
d_gene: NA
CDR3aa: CASSLSHQGTEAFF

v_gene: TRBV29-1
j_gene: TRBJ2-1
d_gene: NA
CDR3aa: CSVTGTLNPQRYNEQFF

v_gene: TRBV15
j_gene: TRBJ1-1
d_gene: NA
CDR3aa: CATSWSGMNTEAFF

v_gene: TRBV6-6
j_gene: TRBJ2-7
d_gene: TRBD1
CDR3aa: CASSTPGQGYEQYF

v_gene: TRBV2
j_gene: TRBJ2-2
d_gene: TRBD2
CDR3aa: CASSEASGRTGELFF

v_gene: TRBV5-1
j_gene: TRBJ2-4
d_gene: NA
CDR3aa: CASSISGGTNIQYF

v_gene: TRBV7-6
j_gene: TRBJ2-3
d_gene: TRBD2
CDR3aa: CASSSVQEAGDSEGQYF

v_gene: TRBV27
j_gene: TRBJ2-7
d_gene: TRBD2
CDR3aa: CASSKRDAGLYEQYF

v_gene: TRBV25-1
j_gene: TRBJ2-1
d_gene: TRBD2
CDR3aa: CASSDPLAGGSDEQFF

v_gene: TRBV28
j_gene: TRBJ1-1
d_gene: NA
CDR3aa: CASSLFLGETEAFF

v_gene: TRBV28
j_gene: TRBJ1-4
d_gene: NA
CDR3aa: CASRQGGPNEKLFF

v_gene: TRBV19
j_gene: TRBJ2-7
d_gene: TRBD1
CDR3aa: CASSIYRGAYEQYF

v_gene: TRBV9
j_gene: TRBJ2-5
d_gene: NA
CDR3aa: CASSSEETQYF